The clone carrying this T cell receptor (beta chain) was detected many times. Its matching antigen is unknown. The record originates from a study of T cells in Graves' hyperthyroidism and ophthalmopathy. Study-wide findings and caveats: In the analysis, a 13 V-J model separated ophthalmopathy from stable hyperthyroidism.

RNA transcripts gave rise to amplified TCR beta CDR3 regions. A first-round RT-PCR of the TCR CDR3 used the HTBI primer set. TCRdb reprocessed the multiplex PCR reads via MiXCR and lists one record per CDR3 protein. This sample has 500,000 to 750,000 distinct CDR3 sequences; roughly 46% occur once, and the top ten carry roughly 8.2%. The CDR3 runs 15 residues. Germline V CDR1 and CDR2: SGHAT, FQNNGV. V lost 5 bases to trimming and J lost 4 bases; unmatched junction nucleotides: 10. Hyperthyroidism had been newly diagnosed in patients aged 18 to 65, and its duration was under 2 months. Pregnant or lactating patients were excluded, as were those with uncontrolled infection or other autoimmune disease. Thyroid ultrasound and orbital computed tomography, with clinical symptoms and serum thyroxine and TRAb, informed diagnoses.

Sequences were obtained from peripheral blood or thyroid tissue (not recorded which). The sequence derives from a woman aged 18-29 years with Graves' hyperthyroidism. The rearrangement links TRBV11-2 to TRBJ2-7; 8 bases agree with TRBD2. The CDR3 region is CASSRQTSGGYEQYF. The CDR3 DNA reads TGTGCCAGCAGCCGCCAAACTAGCGGAGGTTACGAGCAGTACTTC.